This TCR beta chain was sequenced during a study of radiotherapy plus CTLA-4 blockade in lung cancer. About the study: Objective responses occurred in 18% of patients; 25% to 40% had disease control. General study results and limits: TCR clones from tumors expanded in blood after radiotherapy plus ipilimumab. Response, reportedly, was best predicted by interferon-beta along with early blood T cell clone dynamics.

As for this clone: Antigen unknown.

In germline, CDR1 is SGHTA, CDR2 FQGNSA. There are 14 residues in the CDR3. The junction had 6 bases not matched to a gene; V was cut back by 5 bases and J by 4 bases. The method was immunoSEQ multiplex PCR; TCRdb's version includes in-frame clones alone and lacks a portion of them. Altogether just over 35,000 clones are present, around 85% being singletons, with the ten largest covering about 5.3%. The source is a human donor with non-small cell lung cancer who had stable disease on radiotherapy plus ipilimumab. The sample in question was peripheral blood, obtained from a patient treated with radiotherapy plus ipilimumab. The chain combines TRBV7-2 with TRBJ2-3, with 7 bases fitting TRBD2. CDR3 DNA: TGTGCCAGCAGCAGGACTAGTTGGGCAGATACGCAGTATTTT. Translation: CASSRTSWADTQYF.